The clone carrying this TCR beta chain was picked up a small number of times. This sample stems from a study of blood T cell repertoires in COVID-19. Assay: immunoSEQ multiplex PCR; the TCRdb copy retains only in-frame clones and omits some. Of about 200,000 clones detected, over 75% appear once; the ten largest clones hold 7.4%. The CDR3 totals 13 residues. The germline gives CDR1 LNHDA, CDR2 SQIVND (reference sequence). After removal of 4 bases from V and 13 bases from J, the junction contained 10 bases not matched to a gene. The receptor comes from a woman aged 40 to 50 with acute COVID-19. Sequenced sample: PBMCs or T cells enriched from blood (not recorded which). The genes are TRBV19 and TRBJ2-1; 7 nucleotides align to TRBD1. This CDR3 reads CASSTYPGQRQFF. The DNA of the CDR3 is TGTGCCAGTAGTACTTATCCGGGACAGCGACAGTTCTTC.